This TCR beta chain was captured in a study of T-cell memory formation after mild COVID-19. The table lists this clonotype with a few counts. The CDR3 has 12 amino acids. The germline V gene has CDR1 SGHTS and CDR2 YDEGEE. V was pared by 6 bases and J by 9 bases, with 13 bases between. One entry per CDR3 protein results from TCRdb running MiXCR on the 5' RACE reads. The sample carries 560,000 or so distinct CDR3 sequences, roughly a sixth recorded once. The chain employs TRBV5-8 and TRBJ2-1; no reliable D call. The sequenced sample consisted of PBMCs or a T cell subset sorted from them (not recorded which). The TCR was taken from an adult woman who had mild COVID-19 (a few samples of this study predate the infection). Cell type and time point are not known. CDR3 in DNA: TGTGCCAGCAATCTGGGTGTCGGTGAGCAGTTCTTC. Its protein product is CASNLGVGEQFF.